These 25 T cell receptor beta chains were sequenced from one sample in a study of T cell changes during pregnancy in multiple sclerosis. Sequenced by immunoSEQ multiplex PCR; TCRdb stores in-frame clones only, minus some. The table shows tens of thousands of clones, with 85% to 95% occurring only once. Sequenced here: peripheral blood, sampled before pregnancy. These TCRs come from a female donor with multiple sclerosis, enrolled in a pregnancy study.

CDR3 coding DNA: TGCGCCAGCAGCCCCGGGGACAGGGATGTTTCGTCCTACACCTTC. Translating gives CASSPGDRDVSSYTF. V usage is TRBV5-1 and J usage is TRBJ1-2, with 9 bases matching TRBD1. The ends lost 4 bases at V and 10 bases at J; junction bases unmatched: 14. The length of the CDR3 is 15 residues. Germline lookup yields CDR1 SGHRS and CDR2 YFSETQ. Using reference TRBV5-1 and TRBJ1-2 for the parts outside the CDR3, the full variable domain is KAGVTQTPRYLIKTRGQQVTLSCSPISGHRSVSWYQQTPGQGLQFLFEYFSETQRNKGNFPGRFSGRQFSNSRSEMNVSTLELGDSALYLCASSPGDRDVSSYTFGSGTRLTVV.

This chain joins TRBV10-3 and TRBJ1-5, with 11 positions matching TRBD1. The trim removed 7 bases at V and 4 bases at J, leaving 3 bases unmatched. CDR3 length equals 14 residues. Germline V gives CDR1 ENHRY, CDR2 SYGVKD. In nucleotides, the CDR3 is TGTGCCATCAAGGGACAGGGGGATAATCAGCCCCAGCATTTT. Translated: CAIKGQGDNQPQHF.

J is TRBJ2-3 and V is TRBV7-3; 11 bases match TRBD2. Looked up from germline, CDR1 is SGHTA and CDR2 is FQGTGA. This CDR3 is built from 17 residues. Trimming removed 6 bases from V and 4 bases from J; junction bases left unmatched: 12. Here the CDR3 DNA reads TGTGCCAGCAGTATTAGCGGGGGGGATTATTTGCCAGATACGCAGTATTTT. It encodes CASSISGGDYLPDTQYF.

This rearrangement joins TRBV7-9 to TRBJ1-1; 9 nucleotides line up with TRBD1. This CDR3 comprises 15 residues. The junction had 6 bases not matched to a gene; V was cut back by 2 bases and J by 5 bases. Germline V gene data show CDR1 as SEHNR and CDR2 as FQNEAQ (reference sequence). As DNA, the CDR3 is TGTGCCAGCAGCTTAACACAGGGGGCGAGGACTGAAGCTTTCTTT. Translating it yields CASSLTQGARTEAFF.

This rearrangement joins TRBV2 to TRBJ2-1; 9 nucleotides align to TRBD2. Germline-derived CDR1 and CDR2 are SNHLY and FYNNEI. V shed 4 bases and J 4 bases; nucleotides not matched to a gene: 8. The CDR3 length is 16 residues. The CDR3 DNA reads as TGTGCCAGCAGTGTACGGAGGACTAGCGATTACAATGAGCAGTTCTTC. Its translation is CASSVRRTSDYNEQFF.

This chain uses TRBV20-1 with TRBJ1-2; no clear D gene. V was clipped by 3 bases and J by 4 bases, with 6 bases between them. Germline assignment: CDR1 DFQATT and CDR2 SNEGSKA (reference sequence). The CDR3 loop spans 11 amino acids. The CDR3 region is CSASSLYGYTF. CDR3 bases: TGCAGTGCTAGCTCCCTCTATGGCTACACCTTC.

V and J are TRBV15 and TRBJ2-3; 11 bases are a match to TRBD2. The ends lost 5 bases at V and 9 bases at J; junction bases unmatched: 19. From germline, CDR1 is LNHNV and CDR2 YYDKDF (reference sequence). The CDR3 has 18 amino acids. This CDR3 reads CATSDGRSASGGFYTQYF. The CDR3 DNA is TGTGCCACCAGCGACGGAAGATCAGCTAGCGGGGGGTTTTACACGCAGTATTTT. Full variable domain (remainder filled in from reference TRBV15 and TRBJ2-3): DAMVIQNPRYQVTQFGKPVTLSCSQTLNHNVMYWYQQKSSQAPKLLFHYYDKDFNNEADTPDNFQSRRPNTSFCFLDIRSPGLGDTAMYLCATSDGRSASGGFYTQYFGPGTRLTVL.

The chain uses TRBV7-9 and TRBJ1-1; a possible D gene is TRBD1 (5 bases). Germline V gives CDR1 SEHNR, CDR2 FQNEAQ (reference sequence). Between the trimmed V and J ends, which lost 5 bases and 6 bases, there was a span of 28 bases. The CDR3 runs 18 residues. The CDR3 spells CASSTLVGRGWPDAEAFF. Written as DNA, the CDR3 is TGTGCCAGCAGCACCCTCGTTGGGAGGGGATGGCCGGACGCTGAAGCTTTCTTT.

Only one count was recorded for this clone. The V call is TRBV9, the J call TRBJ2-2, with TRBD2 matching over 7 bases. Germline assignment: CDR1 SGDLS and CDR2 YYNGEE. The CDR3 is made up of 16 amino acids. After removal of 0 bases from V and 3 bases from J, the junction contained 5 bases not matched to a gene. CDR3: CASSVAGGRDTGELFF. In nucleotides, the CDR3 is TGTGCCAGCAGCGTAGCTGGCGGGAGAGACACCGGGGAGCTGTTTTTT.

This chain connects TRBV19 to TRBJ2-2; the match to TRBD1 covers 10 bases. Germline V gene lookup returns CDR1 LNHDA and CDR2 SQIVND (reference sequence). The CDR3 extends over 15 amino acids. J was trimmed by 5 bases and V by 6 bases; bases with no gene match: 6. The CDR3 DNA follows: TGTGCCAGTAGAACCGGGACAGGGGTAACCGGGGAGCTGTTTTTT. It codes for CASRTGTGVTGELFF.

The chain is built from TRBV19 and TRBJ2-6; D remains ambiguous. This CDR3 contains 14 residues. In germline, CDR1 is LNHDA, CDR2 SQIVND (reference sequence). V was pared by 6 bases and J by 4 bases, with 10 bases between. The CDR3 coding sequence is TGTGCCAGTAGAGTGGTGGCCGGGGCCAACGTCCTGACTTTC. Its protein product is CASRVVAGANVLTF.

This chain uses TRBV5-1 with TRBJ1-2; 8 bases align to TRBD1. The CDR3 runs 15 residues. Germline V gives CDR1 SGHRS, CDR2 YFSETQ. Losses at the gene ends were 0 bases for V and 4 bases for J; bases not matched to a gene: 5. CDR3 sequence (DNA): TGCGCCAGCAGCTTGGAGCAGGGGGCTGGCTATGGCTACACCTTC. Translated, it gives CASSLEQGAGYGYTF. Full variable domain (rest looked up from reference TRBV5-1 and TRBJ1-2): KAGVTQTPRYLIKTRGQQVTLSCSPISGHRSVSWYQQTPGQGLQFLFEYFSETQRNKGNFPGRFSGRQFSNSRSEMNVSTLELGDSALYLCASSLEQGAGYGYTFGSGTRLTVV.

The rearrangement joins TRBV19 to TRBJ2-3; D is possibly TRBD1 (6 bases). V gave up 3 bases and J gave up 1 base, with 8 bases separating them. The CDR3 spans 14 residues. CDR1 and CDR2 (germline): LNHDA, SQIVND (reference sequence). The CDR3 sequence is CASSIPGGTDTQYF. The CDR3 DNA sequence: TGTGCCAGTAGTATCCCAGGGGGCACAGATACGCAGTATTTT.

V gene TRBV6-1 combines with J gene TRBJ1-6; the D gene is possibly TRBD1 (5 bases). The CDR3 is 16 amino acids. The germline V gene encodes CDR1 MNHNS and CDR2 SASEGT. V was cut by 3 bases and J by 3 bases, with 12 bases left in between. The CDR3: CASSDLTVIYNSPLHF. For the CDR3, the DNA is TGTGCCAGCAGTGACCTGACAGTGATCTATAATTCACCCCTCCACTTT.

V and J are TRBV30 and TRBJ1-5, with unresolved D. This CDR3 is built from 12 residues. Per the germline V gene, CDR1 is GTSNPN and CDR2 is SVGIG (reference sequence). The V end lost 1 base, the J end lost 5 bases, and 6 bases lay between the germline ends. CDR3 protein: CAWSGGDQPQHF. As DNA, the CDR3 is TGTGCCTGGAGTGGCGGGGATCAGCCCCAGCATTTT.

The rearrangement joins TRBV25-1 to TRBJ1-2; 8 bases map to TRBD1. This CDR3 spans 16 amino acids. Germline values: CDR1 MGHDK, CDR2 SYGVNS. With 2 bases clipped from V and 11 bases from J, the junction kept 16 bases outside the gene matches. CDR3 coding DNA: TGTGCCAGCAGTGAAACAGGGGGAACTTCTTTCGGAGGTTACACCTTC. Residues: CASSETGGTSFGGYTF.

The chain employs TRBV5-1 and TRBJ1-1; 7 positions agree with TRBD1. In germline, CDR1 is SGHRS, CDR2 YFSETQ. Trimming at V came to 1 base and at J to 3 bases, leaving 12 bases not matched to a gene. This CDR3 region has 17 residues. The DNA for the CDR3 is TGCGCCAGCAGCTTGTTTGTCCAGGGGGTCGGCGACACTGAAGCTTTCTTT. Translated: CASSLFVQGVGDTEAFF.

This chain uses TRBV7-2 with TRBJ2-5; 11 bases align to TRBD2. CDR3 length: 14 residues. Germline loops: CDR1 SGHTA, CDR2 FQGNSA. Trimming cost V 5 bases and J 3 bases; bases outside gene matches: 2. CDR3 DNA: TGTGCCAGCAGCGTGGGACTAGCGGAAGAGACCCAGTACTTC. This gives the protein CASSVGLAEETQYF.

The gene calls are TRBV6-6 and TRBJ2-1; 10 nucleotides line up with TRBD2. CDR3 length equals 14 residues. V gave up 2 bases and J gave up 6 bases; unmatched junction bases: 1. Germline CDR1 reads MNHNY; CDR2 reads SVGAGI (reference sequence). Here the CDR3 reads CASSYASGGNEQFF. Here the CDR3 DNA reads TGTGCCAGCAGTTACGCTAGCGGGGGCAATGAGCAGTTCTTC.

The chain carries TRBV11-2 and TRBJ2-7; 8 bases are a match to TRBD1. After removal of 3 bases from V and 3 bases from J, the junction contained 10 bases not matched to a gene. This CDR3 contains 16 residues. CDR1 is SGHAT, CDR2 FQNNGV, per germline. The CDR3 region has the DNA TGTGCCAGCAGCTTCCGACGGGACAGGAGAAACTACGAGCAGTACTTC. Encoded protein: CASSFRRDRRNYEQYF.

The chain uses TRBV19 and TRBJ2-3; 14 nucleotides agree with TRBD2. Germline V gene lookup returns CDR1 LNHDA and CDR2 SQIVND (reference sequence). The CDR3 extends over 17 amino acids. The J segment lost 3 bases and the V segment lost 4 bases, leaving 6 bases of the junction unmatched. CDR3 DNA sequence: TGTGCCAGTAGTAAGCGGACTAGCGGGAGGACTACAGATACGCAGTATTTT. It is translated as CASSKRTSGRTTDTQYF.

This chain joins TRBV9 and TRBJ2-2, with 15 bases that match TRBD2. CDR1 and CDR2 (germline): SGDLS, YYNGEE. This CDR3 contains 17 residues. J lost 4 bases, V lost 3 bases, and 4 bases had no gene match. CDR3 amino acids: CASSAGLAGGGTGELFF. CDR3 bases: TGTGCCAGCAGCGCGGGACTAGCGGGAGGCGGCACCGGGGAGCTGTTTTTT.

V gene TRBV28 combines with J gene TRBJ2-7; tentative D call: TRBD1 (6 bases). Germline-derived CDR1 and CDR2 are MDHEN and SYDVKM. With 4 bases removed from V and 4 bases from J, the gap between germline ends came to 14 bases. The CDR3 is 14 residues long. CDR3 sequence: CASSSHRATYEQYF. DNA of the CDR3: TGTGCCAGCAGTTCCCACAGGGCTACTTACGAGCAGTACTTC.

J is TRBJ1-1 and V is TRBV5-1; 12 bases align to TRBD1. Germline values: CDR1 SGHRS, CDR2 YFSETQ. The CDR3 spans 19 residues. V was pared by 1 base and J by 0 bases, with 10 bases of the junction left unmatched. The chain's CDR3 is CASSLTGTGGRQLNTEAFF. The CDR3 coding sequence is TGCGCCAGCAGCTTGACCGGGACAGGGGGCCGACAATTGAACACTGAAGCTTTCTTT.

This clone has a single count. The rearrangement links TRBV19 to TRBJ2-1, with D uncertain. The germline V and J ends were trimmed by 3 bases and 9 bases, with 9 bases remaining between them. The length of the CDR3 is 12 residues. CDR1 and CDR2 (germline): LNHDA, SQIVND (reference sequence). Written as DNA, the CDR3 is TGTGCCAGTAGTATCTTAGCTGGTGAGCAGTTCTTC. The encoded protein is CASSILAGEQFF.